A single T cell receptor (beta chain) is shown here with its context. This may arise from a read error, as a much more abundant clone is one base away. This sample is drawn from a study of metastatic and nonmetastatic thyroid tumors. For the study at large: Repertoires were compared across blood and tumor or nodule tissue from malignant and benign thyroid patients.

Patients had received no treatment of any kind before thyroid surgery. TCRdb reprocessed the PCR reads via MiXCR. Of approximately 32,000 clones in the sample, under 20% were seen once. The TCR was taken from a female donor with papillary thyroid cancer or a benign thyroid nodule (not recorded which). Some clones in this sample may be carry-over from other donors' samples. The sample was blood.

The CDR3 DNA is TGTGCCAGCAGCTTTGAGATCAAGGTTCACGAGCAGTACTTC. Encoded protein: CASSFEIKVHEQYF. The V gene is TRBV5-4, the J gene TRBJ2-7; D uncertain. CDR3 length: 14 residues. Germline CDR1 and CDR2: SGHNT and YYREEE (reference sequence). Trimming removed 2 bases from V and 5 bases from J, with 14 bases in between. Looking up the rest from reference TRBV5-4 and TRBJ2-7 gives the full variable domain: ETGVTQSPTHLIKTRGQQVTLRCSSQSGHNTVSWYQQALGQGPQFIFQYYREEENGRGNFPPRFSGLQFPNYSSELNVNALELDDSALYLCASSFEIKVHEQYFGPGTRLTVT.